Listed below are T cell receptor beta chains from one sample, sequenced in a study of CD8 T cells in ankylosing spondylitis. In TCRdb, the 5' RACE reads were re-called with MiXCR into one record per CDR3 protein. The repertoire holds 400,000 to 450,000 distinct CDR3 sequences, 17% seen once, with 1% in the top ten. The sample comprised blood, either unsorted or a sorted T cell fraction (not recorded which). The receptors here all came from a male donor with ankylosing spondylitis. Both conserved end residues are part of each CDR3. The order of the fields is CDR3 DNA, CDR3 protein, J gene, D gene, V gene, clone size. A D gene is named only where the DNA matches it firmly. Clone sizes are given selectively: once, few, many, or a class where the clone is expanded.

TGCGCCAGCAGCTTTACAGGGTCCTCCCAAGAGACCCAGTACTTC	CASSFTGSSQETQYF	TRBJ2-5	.	TRBV5-1	few
TGTGCCAGCAGCGCATTCCCCGGGACTAGCAACGAGCAGTACTTC	CASSAFPGTSNEQYF	TRBJ2-7	TRBD2	TRBV9	.
TGTGCCAGCAGTTTATCCCCTGGGCTAGCGGGAGTAACAGATACGCAGTATTTT	CASSLSPGLAGVTDTQYF	TRBJ2-3	TRBD2	TRBV12-3/TRBV12-4	few
TGTGCCAGCAGCCTCCGGGACAGACAGTTCTTC	CASSLRDRQFF	TRBJ2-1	TRBD1	TRBV14	.
TGTGCCAGCAGCTCGAGCGGGAGGGGGGACAATGAGCAGTTCTTC	CASSSSGRGDNEQFF	TRBJ2-1	TRBD2	TRBV13	.
TGTGCCACCAGTCCCCTCGACGATGAGCAGTTCTTC	CATSPLDDEQFF	TRBJ2-1	.	TRBV24-1	.
TGCGCCAGCAGCCAAGAGAGTCCCAATGAGCAGTTCTTC	CASSQESPNEQFF	TRBJ2-1	.	TRBV4-1	.
TGCGCCAGCAGCTTGACAGGGTTCGCGAACACCGGGGAGCTGTTTTTT	CASSLTGFANTGELFF	TRBJ2-2	.	TRBV5-1	.
TGTGCCAGCAGCCCCGGGAGGGTTGCTAGCGGGGGAAATGAGCAGTTCTTC	CASSPGRVASGGNEQFF	TRBJ2-1	TRBD2	TRBV6-1	.
TGTGCCAGCATAGCGGGACACGGGAGAGCGAACACCGGGGAGCTGTTTTTT	CASIAGHGRANTGELFF	TRBJ2-2	TRBD2	TRBV12-3/TRBV12-4	many
TGTGCCAGCAGTATACAGGGGGCAGGCAATCAGCCCCAGCATTTT	CASSIQGAGNQPQHF	TRBJ1-5	TRBD1	TRBV28	few
TGTGCCAGCAGCGTAACTCGAACCGATGGGAGCACTGAAGCTTTCTTT	CASSVTRTDGSTEAFF	TRBJ1-1	.	TRBV9	.
TGTGCCAGCAGTTACTCACCCCCTAGCGGGGGGAACCGCGAGACCCAGTACTTC	CASSYSPPSGGNRETQYF	TRBJ2-5	TRBD2	TRBV6-5	.
TGTGCCAGCAGCGGGACTCCGGAGGAGACCCAGTACTTC	CASSGTPEETQYF	TRBJ2-5	TRBD2	TRBV10-3	.
TGCAGCGCTGACAGGGGAGGAGAGACCCAGTACTTC	CSADRGGETQYF	TRBJ2-5	TRBD1	TRBV29-1	.
TGTGCCAGCAGTTCTCCGGGACAGGGGGCAAATCAGCCCCAGCATTTT	CASSSPGQGANQPQHF	TRBJ1-5	TRBD1	TRBV28	few
TGTGCCAGCAGCGTCCAGGGGCATAGGGATGAGCAGTTCTTC	CASSVQGHRDEQFF	TRBJ2-1	.	TRBV9	.
TGTGCCAGCAGTCATCAAACAGGGGTAGGCACAGATACGCAGTATTTT	CASSHQTGVGTDTQYF	TRBJ2-3	TRBD1	TRBV6-1	many
TGTGCCAGCATCCCCCGGGGGGCCGCCTACAATGAGCAGTTCTTC	CASIPRGAAYNEQFF	TRBJ2-1	.	TRBV7-3	.
TGCGCCAGCAGCTTGACATCAGGGGTTCAAGAGACCCAGTACTTC	CASSLTSGVQETQYF	TRBJ2-5	.	TRBV5-1	many
TGTGCCAACAGACAGGGCACCTACAATGAGCAGTTCTTC	CANRQGTYNEQFF	TRBJ2-1	TRBD1	TRBV6-6	.
TGTGCCATCAGCCAGACAGGGTTAAACACTGAAGCTTTCTTT	CAISQTGLNTEAFF	TRBJ1-1	TRBD1	TRBV10-3	.
TGTGCCAGCAGCCACGGGACCGTGAAAACCGCTGGCTACACCTTC	CASSHGTVKTAGYTF	TRBJ1-2	.	TRBV2	.
TGCAGTGCTAGTTTTGGCGGGGGGAGCACAGATACGCAGTATTTT	CSASFGGGSTDTQYF	TRBJ2-3	TRBD2	TRBV20-1	few
TGTGCCAGCAGCTTGAGCGGGAGGAACAATGAGCAGTTCTTC	CASSLSGRNNEQFF	TRBJ2-1	TRBD2	TRBV7-9	few
TGTGCCAGCAGCCATCGGGAAGAGCAGTTCTTC	CASSHREEQFF	TRBJ2-1	.	TRBV11-3	.